Sequencing of this T cell receptor (beta chain) was carried out in a study of shared clonotypes between healthy human individuals. Trimming took 1 base from V and 4 from J; bases not matched to a gene: 6. Per the germline V gene, CDR1 is SGHRS and CDR2 is YFSETQ. CDR3 length: 16 residues. Investigators spread the genomic DNA of each subset evenly over several immunoSEQ plates. Some clones are missing from TCRdb's copy, which holds only in-frame ones; the method was immunoSEQ multiplex PCR. Here the sample spans approximately 1.1 million clones, approximately 78% being singletons. The source of this sequence is a man younger than 35 in good health. Some clones in this sample may be carry-over from other donors' samples. The sample was memory CD4+ T cells from PBMCs. Subset denoted: CD45RA-negative fraction. The gene calls are TRBV5-1 and TRBJ2-2; 8 bases match TRBD2. The CDR3, as DNA: TGCGCCAGCAGCTTGAGAGCGGGAGTGGGCACCGGGGAGCTGTTTTTT. Its protein is CASSLRAGVGTGELFF.